This T cell receptor beta chain appears in the sequencing data of a study of shared clonotypes between healthy human individuals. This clone was seen more than once but under ten times. Distinct nucleotide sequences in the sample also encode this CDR3. The CDR3 loop spans 13 amino acids. Between the trimmed V and J ends, which lost 4 bases and 0 bases, there was a span of 4 bases. CDR1 is SGHAT, CDR2 FQNNGV, per germline. As defined, naive CD8 cells were CD45RO-negative and positively selected for CCR7, with terminally differentiated effector memory CD45RA+ cells excluded. Sequenced by immunoSEQ multiplex PCR; TCRdb stores in-frame clones only, minus some. The repertoire holds about 590,000 clones, with 95% as singletons.

This clonotype originated in a woman in her thirties in good health. This rearrangement joins TRBV11-2 to TRBJ1-5; D is unclear. The sample was naive CD8+ T cells sorted from blood. The CDR3 spells CASSWDSNQPQHF. The CDR3 bases are TGTGCCAGCAGCTGGGATAGCAATCAGCCCCAGCATTTT.